The clone carrying this T cell receptor beta chain was observed at least ten times. Its target is not known. Trimming pared 5 bases from V and 5 bases from J, leaving 12 bases between. Germline V gene lookup returns CDR1 SGHTA and CDR2 FQGNSA. The CDR3 runs to 14 residues. The assay was immunoSEQ multiplex PCR, and TCRdb's table has in-frame clones only and misses some. The profile covers about 30,000 clones, none occurring a single time. This record belongs to a study of T cells after posttransplantation cyclophosphamide. General observations from the study: Skin or GI-infiltrating T cells shared few TRB sequences with blood. Later post-transplant blood repertoires were often dominated by donor CD8+ memory clones. After PTCy, TRB diversity resembled that of CNI/methotrexate controls.

The TCR comes from a woman aged 60-70 years in good health, CMV-negative, and a related stem cell transplant donor. This rearrangement joins TRBV7-2 to TRBJ2-2; no reliable D call. The specimen sequenced was PBMCs. The CDR3 coding sequence is TGTGCCAGCAGCCTAGAAGAGAGGACCGGGGAGCTGTTTTTT. Its translation: CASSLEERTGELFF.